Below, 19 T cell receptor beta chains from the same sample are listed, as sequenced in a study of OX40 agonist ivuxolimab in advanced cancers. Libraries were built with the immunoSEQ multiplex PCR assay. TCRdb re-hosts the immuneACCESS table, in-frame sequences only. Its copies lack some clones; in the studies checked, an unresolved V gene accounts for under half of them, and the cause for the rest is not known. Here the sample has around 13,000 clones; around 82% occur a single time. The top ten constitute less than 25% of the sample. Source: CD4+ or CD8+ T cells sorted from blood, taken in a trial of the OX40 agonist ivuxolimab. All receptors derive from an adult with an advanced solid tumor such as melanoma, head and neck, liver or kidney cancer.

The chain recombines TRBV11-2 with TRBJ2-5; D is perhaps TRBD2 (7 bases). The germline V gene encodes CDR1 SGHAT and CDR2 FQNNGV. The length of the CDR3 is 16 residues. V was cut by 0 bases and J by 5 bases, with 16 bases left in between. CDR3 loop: CASSLEWGGLSETQYF. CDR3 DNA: TGTGCCAGCAGCTTAGAGTGGGGGGGCCTTTCCGAGACCCAGTACTTC.

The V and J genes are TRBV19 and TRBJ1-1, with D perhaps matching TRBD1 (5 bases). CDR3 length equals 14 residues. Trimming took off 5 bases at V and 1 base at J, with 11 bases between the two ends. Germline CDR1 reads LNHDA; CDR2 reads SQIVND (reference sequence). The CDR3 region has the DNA TGTGCCAGTAGTTTTTCGGGGGGGAACACTGAAGCTTTCTTT. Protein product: CASSFSGGNTEAFF.

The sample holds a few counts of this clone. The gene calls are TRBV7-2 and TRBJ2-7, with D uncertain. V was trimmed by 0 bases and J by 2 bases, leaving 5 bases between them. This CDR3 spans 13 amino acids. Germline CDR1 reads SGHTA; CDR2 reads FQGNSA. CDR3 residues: CASSLALPYEQYF. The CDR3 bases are TGTGCCAGCAGCTTAGCGCTTCCCTACGAGCAGTACTTC.

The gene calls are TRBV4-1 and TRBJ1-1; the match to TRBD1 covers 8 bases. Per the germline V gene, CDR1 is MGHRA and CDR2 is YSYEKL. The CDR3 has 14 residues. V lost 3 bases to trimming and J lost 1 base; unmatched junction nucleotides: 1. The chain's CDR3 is CASSHGTGNTEAFF. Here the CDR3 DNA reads TGCGCCAGCAGCCACGGGACAGGGAACACTGAAGCTTTCTTT.

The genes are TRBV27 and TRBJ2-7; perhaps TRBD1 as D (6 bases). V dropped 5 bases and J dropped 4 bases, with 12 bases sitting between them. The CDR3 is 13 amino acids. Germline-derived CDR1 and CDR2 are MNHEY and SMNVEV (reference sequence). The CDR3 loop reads CASSHRESYEQYF. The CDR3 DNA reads TGTGCCAGCAGTCACAGGGAATCGTACGAGCAGTACTTC.

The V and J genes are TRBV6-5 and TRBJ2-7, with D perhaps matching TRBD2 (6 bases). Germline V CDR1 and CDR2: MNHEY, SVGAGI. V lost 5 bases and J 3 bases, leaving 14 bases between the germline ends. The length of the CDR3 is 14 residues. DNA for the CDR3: TGTGCCAGCAGTCCGGGGGACTCGCACTACGAGCAGTACTTC. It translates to CASSPGDSHYEQYF.

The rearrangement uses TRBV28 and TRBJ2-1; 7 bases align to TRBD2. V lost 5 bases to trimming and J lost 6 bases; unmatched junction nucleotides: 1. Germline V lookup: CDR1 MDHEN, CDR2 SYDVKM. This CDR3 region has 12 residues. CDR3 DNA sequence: TGTGCCAGCAGTCCGGGAGGCAATGAGCAGTTCTTC. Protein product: CASSPGGNEQFF.

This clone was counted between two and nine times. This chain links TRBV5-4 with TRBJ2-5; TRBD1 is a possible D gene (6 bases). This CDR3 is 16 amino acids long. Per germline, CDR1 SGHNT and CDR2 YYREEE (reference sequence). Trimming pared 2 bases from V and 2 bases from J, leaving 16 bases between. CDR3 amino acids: CASSLWGRKLQETQYF. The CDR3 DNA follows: TGTGCCAGCAGCTTATGGGGGCGGAAACTGCAAGAGACCCAGTACTTC.

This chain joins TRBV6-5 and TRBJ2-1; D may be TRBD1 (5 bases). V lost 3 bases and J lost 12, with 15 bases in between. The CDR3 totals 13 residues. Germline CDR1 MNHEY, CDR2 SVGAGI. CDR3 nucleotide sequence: TGTGCCAGCAGTTATACCCAGGGCTGGGGGCAGTTCTTC. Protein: CASSYTQGWGQFF.

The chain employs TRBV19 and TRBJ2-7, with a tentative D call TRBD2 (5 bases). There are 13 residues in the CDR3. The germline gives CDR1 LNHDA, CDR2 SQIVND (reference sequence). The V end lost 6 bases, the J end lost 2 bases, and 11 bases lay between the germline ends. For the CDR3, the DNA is TGTGCCAGTAGGTTCGAGGGAACCTACGAGCAGTACTTC. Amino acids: CASRFEGTYEQYF. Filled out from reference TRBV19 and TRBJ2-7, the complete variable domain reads DGGITQSPKYLFRKEGQNVTLSCEQNLNHDAMYWYRQDPGQGLRLIYYSQIVNDFQKGDIAEGYSVSREKKESFPLTVTSAQKNPTAFYLCASRFEGTYEQYFGPGTRLTVT.

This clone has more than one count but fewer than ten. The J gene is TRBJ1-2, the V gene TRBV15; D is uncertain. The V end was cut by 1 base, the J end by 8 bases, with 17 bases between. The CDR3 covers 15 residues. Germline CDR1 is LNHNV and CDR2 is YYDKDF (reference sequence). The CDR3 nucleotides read TGTGCCACCAGCAGAGTTAGGACGGATCGATGGGGCTACACCTTC. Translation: CATSRVRTDRWGYTF.

CDR3 region: CASSSSGGAQETQYF. The CDR3 coding sequence is TGTGCCAGCAGCTCCAGCGGGGGGGCGCAGGAGACCCAGTACTTC. The rearrangement uses TRBV9 and TRBJ2-5; 10 positions agree with TRBD2. With V trimmed by 4 bases and J by 5 bases, 8 bases remained unmatched. Germline V gene data show CDR1 as SGDLS and CDR2 as YYNGEE. The CDR3 runs 15 residues.

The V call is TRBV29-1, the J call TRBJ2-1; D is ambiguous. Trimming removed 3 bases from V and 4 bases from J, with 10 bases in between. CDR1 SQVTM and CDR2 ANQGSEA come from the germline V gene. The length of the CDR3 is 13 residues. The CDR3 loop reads CSVERQSYNEQFF. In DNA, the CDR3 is TGCAGCGTTGAGAGGCAGAGTTACAATGAGCAGTTCTTC.

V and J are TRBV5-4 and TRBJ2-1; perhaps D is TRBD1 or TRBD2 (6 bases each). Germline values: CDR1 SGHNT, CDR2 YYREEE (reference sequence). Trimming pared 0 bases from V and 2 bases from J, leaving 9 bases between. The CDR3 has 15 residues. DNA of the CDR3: TGTGCCAGCAGCTTGGAAAGGGGGGCCTACAATGAGCAGTTCTTC. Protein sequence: CASSLERGAYNEQFF.

The CDR3 DNA reads TGTGCCAGCAGCTTAGCGGTCGCCAGGGGGCGGATAAACATTCAGTACTTC. It codes for CASSLAVARGRINIQYF. The chain carries TRBV7-2 and TRBJ2-4, with 8 nucleotides matching TRBD1. The CDR3 length is 17 residues. Germline values: CDR1 SGHTA, CDR2 FQGNSA. The V and J ends lost 0 bases and 6 bases, in that order; junction bases with no gene match: 10.

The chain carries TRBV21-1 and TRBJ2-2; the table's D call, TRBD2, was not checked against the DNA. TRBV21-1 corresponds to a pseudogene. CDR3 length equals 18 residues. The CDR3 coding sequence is TGTGCCAGCAGCAAAGGCGGACTAGCGGGAGAGAACACCGGGGAGCTGTTTTTT. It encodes CASSKGGLAGENTGELFF.

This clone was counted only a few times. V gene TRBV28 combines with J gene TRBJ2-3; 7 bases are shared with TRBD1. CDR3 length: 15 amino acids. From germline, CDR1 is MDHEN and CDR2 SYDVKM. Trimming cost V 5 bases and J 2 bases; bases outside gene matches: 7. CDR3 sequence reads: CASSKFGTATDTQYF. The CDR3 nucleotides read TGTGCCAGCAGTAAGTTCGGGACAGCCACAGATACGCAGTATTTT. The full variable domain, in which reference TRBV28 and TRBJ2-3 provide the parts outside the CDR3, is DVKVTQSSRYLVKRTGEKVFLECVQDMDHENMFWYRQDPGLGLRLIYFSYDVKMKEKGDIPEGYSVSREKKERFSLILESASTNQTSMYLCASSKFGTATDTQYFGPGTRLTVL.

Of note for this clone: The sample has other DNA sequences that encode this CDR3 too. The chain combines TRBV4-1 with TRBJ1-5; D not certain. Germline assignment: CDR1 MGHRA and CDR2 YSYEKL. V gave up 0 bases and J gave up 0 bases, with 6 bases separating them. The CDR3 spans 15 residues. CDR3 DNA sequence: TGCGCCAGCAGCCAAGATACGGGTAGCAATCAGCCCCAGCATTTT. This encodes CASSQDTGSNQPQHF.

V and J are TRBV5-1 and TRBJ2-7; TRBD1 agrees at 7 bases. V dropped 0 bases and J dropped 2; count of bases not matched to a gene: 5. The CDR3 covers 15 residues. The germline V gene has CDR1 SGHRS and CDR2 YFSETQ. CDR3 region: CASSLGGQVPYEQYF. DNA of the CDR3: TGCGCCAGCAGCTTGGGTGGACAGGTTCCCTACGAGCAGTACTTC.